This T cell receptor beta chain was obtained from a study of technical replicates of blood from a handful of donors. Data came from immunoSEQ multiplex PCR; TCRdb stores just in-frame clones and leaves some out. Of tens of thousands of clones detected, around 87% appear once; the ten largest clones hold under 6.5%. This clonotype originated in a human donor in good health. Some clones in this sample may be carry-over from other donors' samples. The sample was PBMCs.

The CDR3 region has the DNA TGTGCCAGCAGACCCGGGACTTCGAATGAGCAGTTCTTC. Translating it yields CASRPGTSNEQFF. The chain is built from TRBV6-5 and TRBJ2-1; tentative D call: TRBD2 (6 bases). CDR1 and CDR2 from the germline V gene are MNHEY and SVGAGI. CDR3 size: 13 residues. V dropped 6 bases and J dropped 7 bases, with 13 bases sitting between them.